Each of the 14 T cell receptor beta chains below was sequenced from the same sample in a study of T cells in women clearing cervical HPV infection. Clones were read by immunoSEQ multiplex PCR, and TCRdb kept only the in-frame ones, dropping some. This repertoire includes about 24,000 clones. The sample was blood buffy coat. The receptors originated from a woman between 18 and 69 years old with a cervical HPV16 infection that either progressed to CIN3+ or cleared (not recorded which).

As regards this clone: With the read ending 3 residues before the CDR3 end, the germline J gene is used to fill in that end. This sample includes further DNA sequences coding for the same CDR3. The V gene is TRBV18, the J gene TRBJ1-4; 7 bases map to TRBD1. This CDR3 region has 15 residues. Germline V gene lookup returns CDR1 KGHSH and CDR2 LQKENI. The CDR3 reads CASSRTQGENSPLFF. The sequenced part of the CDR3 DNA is TGTGCCAGCTCACGGACTCAGGGGGAAAATTCACCA.

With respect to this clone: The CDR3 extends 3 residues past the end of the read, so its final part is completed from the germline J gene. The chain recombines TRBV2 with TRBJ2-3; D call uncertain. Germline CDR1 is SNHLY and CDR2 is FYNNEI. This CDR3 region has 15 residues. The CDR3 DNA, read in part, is TGTGCCAGCAGTGAAGATGCAAGGGCCAACCAGGCG. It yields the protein CASSEDARANQA. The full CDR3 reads CASSEDARANQAQYF.

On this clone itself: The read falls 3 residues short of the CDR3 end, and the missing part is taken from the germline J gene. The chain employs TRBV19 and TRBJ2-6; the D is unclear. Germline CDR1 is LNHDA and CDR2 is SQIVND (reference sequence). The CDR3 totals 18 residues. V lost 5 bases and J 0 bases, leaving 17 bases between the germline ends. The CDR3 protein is CASSPDSVSPSGANVLTF. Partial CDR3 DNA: TGTGCCAGTAGTCCTGACTCGGTCTCTCCCTCTGGGGCCAACGTC.

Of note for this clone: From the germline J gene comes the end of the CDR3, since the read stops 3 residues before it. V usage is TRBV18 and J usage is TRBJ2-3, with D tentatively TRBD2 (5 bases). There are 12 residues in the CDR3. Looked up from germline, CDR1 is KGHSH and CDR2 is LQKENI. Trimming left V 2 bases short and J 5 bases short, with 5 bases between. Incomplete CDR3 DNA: TGTGCCAGCTCACCAAGCGGAGATACG. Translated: CASSPSGDT. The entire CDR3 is CASSPSGDTQYF.

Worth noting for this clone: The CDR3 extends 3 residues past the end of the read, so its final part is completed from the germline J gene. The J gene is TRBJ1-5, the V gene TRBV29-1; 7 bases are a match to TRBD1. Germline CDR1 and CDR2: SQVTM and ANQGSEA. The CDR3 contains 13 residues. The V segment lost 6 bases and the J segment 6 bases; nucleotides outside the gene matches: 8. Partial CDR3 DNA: TGCAGCGTCGCCGCAGGGGGAGGTCAGCCC. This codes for CSVAAGGGQP. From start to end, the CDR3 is CSVAAGGGQPQHF. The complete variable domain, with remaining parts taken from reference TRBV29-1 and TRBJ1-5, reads SAVISQKPSRDICQRGTSLTIQCQVDSQVTMMFWYRQQPGQSLTLIATANQGSEATYESGFVIDKFPISRPNLTFSTLTVSNMSPEDSSIYLCSVAAGGGQPQHFGDGTRLSIL.

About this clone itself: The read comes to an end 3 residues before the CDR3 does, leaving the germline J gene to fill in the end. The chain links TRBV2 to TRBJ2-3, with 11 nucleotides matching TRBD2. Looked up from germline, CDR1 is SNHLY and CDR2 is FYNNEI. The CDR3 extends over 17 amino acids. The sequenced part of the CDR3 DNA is TGTGCCAGCAGTGATGATATAGCGGGAGGGAGTAAGGTCACG. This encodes CASSDDIAGGSKVT. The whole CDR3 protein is CASSDDIAGGSKVTQYF. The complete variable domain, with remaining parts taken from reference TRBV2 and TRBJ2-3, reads EPEVTQTPSHQVTQMGQEVILRCVPISNHLYFYWYRQILGQKVEFLVSFYNNEISEKSEIFDDQFSVERPDGSNFTLKIRSTKLEDSAMYFCASSDDIAGGSKVTQYFGPGTRLTVL.

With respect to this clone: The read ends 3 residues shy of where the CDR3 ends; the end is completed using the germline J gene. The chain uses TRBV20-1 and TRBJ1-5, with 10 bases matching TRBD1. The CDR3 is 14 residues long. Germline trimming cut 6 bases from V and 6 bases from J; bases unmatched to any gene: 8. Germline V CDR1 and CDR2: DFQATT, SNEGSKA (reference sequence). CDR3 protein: CSAKGQGFIQPQHF. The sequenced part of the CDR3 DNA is TGCAGTGCGAAGGGACAGGGGTTTATTCAGCCC.

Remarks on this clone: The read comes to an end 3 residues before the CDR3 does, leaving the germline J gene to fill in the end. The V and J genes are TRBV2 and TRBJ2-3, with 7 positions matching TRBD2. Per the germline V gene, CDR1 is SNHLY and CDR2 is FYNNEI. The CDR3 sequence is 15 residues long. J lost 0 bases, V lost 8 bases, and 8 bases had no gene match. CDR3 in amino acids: CASRLTSTSTDTQYF. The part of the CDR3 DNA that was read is TGTGCCAGCCGCCTGACTAGCACAAGCACAGATACG.

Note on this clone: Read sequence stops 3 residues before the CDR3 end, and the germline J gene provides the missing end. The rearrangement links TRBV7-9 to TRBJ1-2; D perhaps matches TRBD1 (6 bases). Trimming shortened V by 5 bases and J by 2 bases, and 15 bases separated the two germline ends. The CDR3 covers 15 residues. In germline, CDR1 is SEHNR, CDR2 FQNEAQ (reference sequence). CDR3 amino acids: CASSQSLQGNYGYTF. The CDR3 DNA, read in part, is TGTGCCAGCAGCCAAAGTCTACAGGGAAACTATGGC. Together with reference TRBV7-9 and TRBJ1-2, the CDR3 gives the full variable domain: DTGVSQNPRHKITKRGQNVTFRCDPISEHNRLYWYRQTLGQGPEFLTYFQNEAQLEKSRLLSDRFSAERPKGSFSTLEIQRTEQGDSAMYLCASSQSLQGNYGYTFGSGTRLTVV.

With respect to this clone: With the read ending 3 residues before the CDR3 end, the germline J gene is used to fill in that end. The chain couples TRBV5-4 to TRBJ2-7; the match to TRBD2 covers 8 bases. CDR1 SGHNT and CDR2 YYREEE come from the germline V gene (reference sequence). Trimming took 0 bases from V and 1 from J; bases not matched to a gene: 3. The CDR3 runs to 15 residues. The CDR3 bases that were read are TGTGCCAGCAGCTTGGGACTAGCGAATTCCTACGAG. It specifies CASSLGLANSYE. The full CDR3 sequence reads CASSLGLANSYEQYF.

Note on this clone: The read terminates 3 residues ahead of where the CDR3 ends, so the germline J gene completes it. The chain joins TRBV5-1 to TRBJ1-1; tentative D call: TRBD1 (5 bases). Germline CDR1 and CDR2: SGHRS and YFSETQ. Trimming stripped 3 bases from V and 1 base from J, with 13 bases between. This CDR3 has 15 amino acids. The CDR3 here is CASSSLTGGNTEAFF. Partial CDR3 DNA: TGCGCCAGCAGCTCGCTCACAGGCGGGAACACTGAA. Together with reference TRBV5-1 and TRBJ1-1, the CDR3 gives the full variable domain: KAGVTQTPRYLIKTRGQQVTLSCSPISGHRSVSWYQQTPGQGLQFLFEYFSETQRNKGNFPGRFSGRQFSNSRSEMNVSTLELGDSALYLCASSSLTGGNTEAFFGQGTRLTVV.

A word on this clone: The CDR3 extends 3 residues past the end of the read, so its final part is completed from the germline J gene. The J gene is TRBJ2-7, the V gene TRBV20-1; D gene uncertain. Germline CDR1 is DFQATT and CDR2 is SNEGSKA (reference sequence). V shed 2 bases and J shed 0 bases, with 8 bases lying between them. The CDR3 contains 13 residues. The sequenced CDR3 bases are TGCAGTGCTAGATACGGTAGCTCCTACGAG. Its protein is CSARYGSSYE. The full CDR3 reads CSARYGSSYEQYF.

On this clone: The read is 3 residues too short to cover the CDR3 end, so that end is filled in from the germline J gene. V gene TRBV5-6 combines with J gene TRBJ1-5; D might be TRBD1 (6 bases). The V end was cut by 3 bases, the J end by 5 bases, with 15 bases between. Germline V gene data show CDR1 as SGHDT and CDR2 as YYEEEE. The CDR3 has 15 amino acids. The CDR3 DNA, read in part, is TGTGCCAGCAGCTACCTTCCGGGGGGCGATCAGCCC. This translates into CASSYLPGGDQP. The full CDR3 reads CASSYLPGGDQPQHF.

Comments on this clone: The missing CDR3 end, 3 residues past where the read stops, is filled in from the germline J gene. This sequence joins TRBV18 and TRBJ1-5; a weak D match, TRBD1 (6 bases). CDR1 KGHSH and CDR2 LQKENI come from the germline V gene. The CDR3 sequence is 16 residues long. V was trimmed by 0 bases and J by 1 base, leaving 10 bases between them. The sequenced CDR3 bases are TGTGCCAGCTCACCACCCTCAGGGGTGAGCAATCAGCCC. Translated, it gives CASSPPSGVSNQP. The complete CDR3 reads CASSPPSGVSNQPQHF.